Listed below are T cell receptor beta chains from one sample, sequenced in a study of T cell changes during pregnancy in multiple sclerosis. TCRdb keeps only in-frame clones here, not all; method: immunoSEQ multiplex PCR. The sample consists of roughly 100,000 clones, around 91% of them appearing once. The material sequenced was peripheral blood, taken after pregnancy. The receptors here all came from a female donor with multiple sclerosis, enrolled in a pregnancy study. CDR3s include the opening cysteine and the closing phenylalanine or tryptophan. Fields, in order: D gene, clone size, V gene, J gene, CDR3 DNA, CDR3 protein. D genes are given only for firm matches. Some rows have no size entry. The others give once, few or many, or a class for an expanded clone.

TRBD1	.	TRBV5-1	TRBJ2-1	TGCGCCAGCAGCGAGGGAACCGGGACAGGGAACTACAATGAGCAGTTCTTC	CASSEGTGTGNYNEQFF
.	few	TRBV18	TRBJ1-5	TGTGCCAGCTCACCTATAGGCGGGGTGAATCAGCCCCAGCATTTT	CASSPIGGVNQPQHF
.	.	TRBV5-1	TRBJ1-1	TGCGCCAGCAGGAAAGACACGATGGGGAACACTGAAGCTTTCTTT	CASRKDTMGNTEAFF
TRBD1	.	TRBV29-1	TRBJ1-1	TGCAGCGTTACTACAGGGGTAGGGTACACTGAAGCTTTCTTT	CSVTTGVGYTEAFF
.	.	TRBV2	TRBJ2-7	TGTGCCAGCAGTGTGGGCAGGTTCTCCTACGAGCAGTACTTC	CASSVGRFSYEQYF
.	.	TRBV29-1	TRBJ1-1	TGCAGCGTTGACCACCCACAGAACACTGAAGCTTTCTTT	CSVDHPQNTEAFF
.	.	TRBV23-1	TRBJ2-7	TGCGCCAGCAGTCAATGGGGGGAGTACTTC	CASSQWGEYF
TRBD2	once	TRBV5-1	TRBJ2-5	TGCGCCAGCAGGGGACTAGCGGGAGTAGAGACCCAGTACTTC	CASRGLAGVETQYF
.	.	TRBV2	TRBJ2-5	TGTGCCACTAGACAGGAGATCCAAGAGACCCAGTACTTC	CATRQEIQETQYF
TRBD1	.	TRBV18	TRBJ1-2	TGTGCCAGCTCACCTGAGGGGACAGGGGGAGACTATGGCTACACCTTC	CASSPEGTGGDYGYTF
.	few	TRBV2	TRBJ2-2	TGTGCCAGCAAAATGAGACAGGGAGGTACCGGGGAGCTGTTTTTT	CASKMRQGGTGELFF
.	.	TRBV9	TRBJ1-1	TGTGCCAGCAGCGTAGTTAACAGTCTTACCACTGAAGCTTTCTTT	CASSVVNSLTTEAFF
TRBD1	.	TRBV5-1	TRBJ2-7	TGCGCCAGCAGCTTGGGGACAGGGGGGTACGAGCAGTACTTC	CASSLGTGGYEQYF
.	.	TRBV18	TRBJ2-1	TGTGCCAGCTCACGACAGGAGAATGAGCAGTTCTTC	CASSRQENEQFF
TRBD2	.	TRBV7-2	TRBJ2-1	TGTGCCAGCAGCTTCCTAGCGGGAGTTTACAATGAGCAGTTCTTC	CASSFLAGVYNEQFF
TRBD2	.	TRBV9	TRBJ2-7	TGTGCCAGCAGTCGTGCGGGAGAGGGGCCGTACGAGCAGTACTTC	CASSRAGEGPYEQYF
.	.	TRBV2	TRBJ1-1	TGTGCCAGCTTCGCAGGGAGGGCTGAAGCTTTCTTT	CASFAGRAEAFF
TRBD1	.	TRBV2	TRBJ2-5	TGTGCCAGCATGCTTGGCAGGGGGCGAGAGACCCAGTACTTC	CASMLGRGRETQYF
.	.	TRBV18	TRBJ1-5	TGTGCCAGCCAACAGGGCCCTAATCAGCCCCAGCATTTT	CASQQGPNQPQHF
TRBD2	.	TRBV7-9	TRBJ2-7	TGTGCCAGCAGCGTATGGACTAGCGGGACCTCGTACGAGCAGTACTTC	CASSVWTSGTSYEQYF
.	.	TRBV15	TRBJ1-5	TGTGCCACCAGCGGGGGGGCTGGTCAGCCCCAGCATTTT	CATSGGAGQPQHF
.	.	TRBV18	TRBJ1-2	TGTGCCAGCTCACCACCGAGCCGGAGGCAAGGGGGCTACACCTTC	CASSPPSRRQGGYTF
.	.	TRBV5-1	TRBJ2-3	TGCGCCAGCAGCTCCTTGGCGGATACAGATACGCAGTATTTT	CASSSLADTDTQYF
TRBD2	.	TRBV5-8	TRBJ2-7	TGTGCCAGCAGCTTGGGTAGCGGGGGCCCCTACGAGCAGTACTTC	CASSLGSGGPYEQYF
.	.	TRBV18	TRBJ2-1	TGTGCCAGCTCACCTCAGTACAATGAGCAGTTCTTC	CASSPQYNEQFF
TRBD2	.	TRBV18	TRBJ2-1	TGTGCCAGCTCACCCAGACTAGCGGGAGCGTTCAATGAGCAGTTCTTC	CASSPRLAGAFNEQFF
.	.	TRBV6-6	TRBJ2-5	TGTGCCAGCAGTTACCGAGAGACCCAGTACTTC	CASSYRETQYF
.	.	TRBV27	TRBJ1-5	TGTGCCAGCAGTTTCTCCGGGACATTATATAGCAATCAGCCCCAGCATTTT	CASSFSGTLYSNQPQHF
.	few	TRBV27	TRBJ1-1	TGTGCCAGCAGGTCTACAGCGAACACTGAAGCTTTCTTT	CASRSTANTEAFF
TRBD1	once	TRBV29-1	TRBJ1-2	TGCAGCGTAACCACCGGGACAGAGGCTAACTATGGCTACACCTTC	CSVTTGTEANYGYTF
.	once	TRBV11-2	TRBJ2-7	TGTGCCAGCAGCTTAGATCACGCAGGGGCCTACGAGCAGTACTTC	CASSLDHAGAYEQYF
.	few	TRBV19	TRBJ1-1	TGTGCCAGTAGTTCAGGGTGGATGAACACTGAAGCTTTCTTT	CASSSGWMNTEAFF
TRBD2	.	TRBV7-8	TRBJ2-1	TGTGCCAGCAGCTGGACTAGCGGGTTTAGTGAGCAGTTCTTC	CASSWTSGFSEQFF
TRBD1	once	TRBV13	TRBJ1-2	TGTGCCAGCAGCGGGGGACAGGGGGCAGAGGGCTACACCTTC	CASSGGQGAEGYTF
.	.	TRBV28	TRBJ1-1	TGTGCCAGCAGTCCTACAGCGAACACTGAAGCTTTCTTT	CASSPTANTEAFF
.	.	TRBV6-1	TRBJ1-3	TGTGCCAGCAGTGAGGGGACATTTGGAAACACCATATATTTT	CASSEGTFGNTIYF
TRBD1	.	TRBV5-1	TRBJ2-1	TGCGCCAGCAGCCTCGGACAGGGTGGCTACAATGAGCAGTTCTTC	CASSLGQGGYNEQFF
.	.	TRBV18	TRBJ1-5	TGTGCCAGCTCATCAACCCAGGGGAGCGGCAATCAGCCCCAGCATTTT	CASSSTQGSGNQPQHF
TRBD2	.	TRBV7-9	TRBJ2-1	TGTGCCAGCAGCTTACCTACTAGCGGGAGCAATGAGCAGTTCTTC	CASSLPTSGSNEQFF
.	.	TRBV30	TRBJ2-7	TGTGCCTGGAGTCGTCAGGGCTACGAGCAGTACTTC	CAWSRQGYEQYF
TRBD1	.	TRBV6-4	TRBJ2-3	TGTGCCAGCAGACCGGACAGGGCTAGCACAGATACGCAGTATTTT	CASRPDRASTDTQYF
TRBD1	once	TRBV7-2	TRBJ2-5	TGTGCCAGCAGCCCCCGGACAGGCCCTAGAAACCAAGAGACCCAGTACTTC	CASSPRTGPRNQETQYF
TRBD2	.	TRBV4-3	TRBJ2-5	TGCGCCAGCAGCCAAGATCTCGAGCGGGGGGTCAGGACCCAGTACTTC	CASSQDLERGVRTQYF
.	few	TRBV27	TRBJ2-2	TGTGCCAGCAGGCCAACTCCAATCACCGGGGAGCTGTTTTTT	CASRPTPITGELFF
.	.	TRBV14	TRBJ2-7	TGTGCCAGCAGCCAAGTGGGACTTCTAACCCACTACGAGCAGTACTTC	CASSQVGLLTHYEQYF
.	.	TRBV18	TRBJ2-2	TGTGCCAGCTCAGGACTATCGAACACCGGGGAGCTGTTTTTT	CASSGLSNTGELFF
.	.	TRBV19	TRBJ1-2	TGTGCCAGTAGTAGTCACAGGCAGGGTAACTATGGCTACACCTTC	CASSSHRQGNYGYTF
.	.	TRBV19	TRBJ2-1	TGTGCCAGTAGCTGGGGGCGACTCGACACTGAGCAGTTCTTC	CASSWGRLDTEQFF
.	.	TRBV18	TRBJ2-1	TGTGCCAGCTCCAGGGAGGCTTCCTACAATGAGCAGTTCTTC	CASSREASYNEQFF
.	once	TRBV30	TRBJ1-2	TGTGCCTGGAGTGTCCGGGGGGCGTTCAATGGCTACACCTTC	CAWSVRGAFNGYTF
.	.	TRBV27	TRBJ2-3	TGTGCCAGTGTCGCAGATACGCAGTATTTT	CASVADTQYF
.	once	TRBV10-3	TRBJ2-1	TGTGCCACCCTGTCTTCAACAGGGTCGGGTTACAATGAGCAGTTCTTC	CATLSSTGSGYNEQFF
.	.	TRBV19	TRBJ2-7	TGTGCCAGTAACAGGCACGGCTCCCCCTACGAGCAGTACTTC	CASNRHGSPYEQYF
.	.	TRBV6-5	TRBJ2-7	TGTGCCAGCGGGAGTTACGAGCAGTACTTC	CASGSYEQYF
.	.	TRBV6-6	TRBJ1-2	TGTGCCAGCAGTTACGGTCACAGAGCCAACTATGGCTACACCTTC	CASSYGHRANYGYTF
TRBD1	.	TRBV11-1	TRBJ1-4	TGTGCCAGCAGCTTACAGGGGGCGAGGGACGAAAAACTGTTTTTT	CASSLQGARDEKLFF
.	.	TRBV28	TRBJ2-7	TGTGCCAGCAGGCCTGAGCCTTCCTCCTACGAGCAGTACTTC	CASRPEPSSYEQYF
.	.	TRBV10-3	TRBJ2-3	TGTGCCATCACCGAGGGGGGACAGACAGATACGCAGTATTTT	CAITEGGQTDTQYF